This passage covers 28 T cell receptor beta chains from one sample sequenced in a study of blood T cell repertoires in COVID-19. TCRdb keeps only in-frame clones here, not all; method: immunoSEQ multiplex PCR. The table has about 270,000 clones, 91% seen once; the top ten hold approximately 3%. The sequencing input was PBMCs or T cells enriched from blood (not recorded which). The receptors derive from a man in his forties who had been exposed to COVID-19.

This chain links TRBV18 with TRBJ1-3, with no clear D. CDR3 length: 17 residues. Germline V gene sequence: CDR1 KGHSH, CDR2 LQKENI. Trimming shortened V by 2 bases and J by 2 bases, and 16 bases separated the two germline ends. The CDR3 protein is CASSPNSAGITGNTIYF. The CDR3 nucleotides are TGTGCCAGCTCACCAAACTCAGCGGGTATAACTGGAAACACCATATATTTT.

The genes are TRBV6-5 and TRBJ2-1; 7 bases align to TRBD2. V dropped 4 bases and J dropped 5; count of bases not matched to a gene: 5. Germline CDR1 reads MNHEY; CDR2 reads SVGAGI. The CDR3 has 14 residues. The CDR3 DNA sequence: TGTGCCAGCAGTTTGCAGCGGGACCACAATGAGCAGTTCTTC. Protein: CASSLQRDHNEQFF.

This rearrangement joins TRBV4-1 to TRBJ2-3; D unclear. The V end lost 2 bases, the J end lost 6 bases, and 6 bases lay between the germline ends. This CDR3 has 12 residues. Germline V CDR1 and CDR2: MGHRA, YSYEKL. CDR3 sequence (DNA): TGCGCCAGCAGCCAACCCCGGGATACGCAGTATTTT. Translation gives CASSQPRDTQYF.

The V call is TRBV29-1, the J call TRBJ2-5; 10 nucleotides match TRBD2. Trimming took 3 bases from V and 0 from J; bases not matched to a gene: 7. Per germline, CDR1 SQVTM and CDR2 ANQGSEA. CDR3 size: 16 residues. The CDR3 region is CSVEGGLAGDQETQYF. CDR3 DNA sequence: TGCAGCGTTGAGGGAGGGCTAGCGGGGGACCAAGAGACCCAGTACTTC.

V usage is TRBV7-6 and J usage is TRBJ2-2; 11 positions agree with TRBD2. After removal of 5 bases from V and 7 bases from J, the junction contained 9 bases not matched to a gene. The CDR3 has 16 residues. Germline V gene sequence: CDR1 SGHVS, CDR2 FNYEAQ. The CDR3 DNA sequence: TGTGCCAGCAGCGTCTATACCGGGACTAGCGGCGGGGAGCTGTTTTTT. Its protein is CASSVYTGTSGGELFF.

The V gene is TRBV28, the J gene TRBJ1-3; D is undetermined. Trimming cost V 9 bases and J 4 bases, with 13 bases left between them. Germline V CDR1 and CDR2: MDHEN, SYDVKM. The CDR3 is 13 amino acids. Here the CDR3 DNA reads TGTGCCAGTACCTTCCAGTCCGGAAACACCATATATTTT. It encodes CASTFQSGNTIYF.

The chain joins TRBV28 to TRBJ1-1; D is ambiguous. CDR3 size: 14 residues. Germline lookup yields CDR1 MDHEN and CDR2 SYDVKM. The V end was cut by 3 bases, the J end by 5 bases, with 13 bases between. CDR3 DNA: TGTGCCAGCAGTTTTCCCAGGTTCGGTACTGAAGCTTTCTTT. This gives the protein CASSFPRFGTEAFF.

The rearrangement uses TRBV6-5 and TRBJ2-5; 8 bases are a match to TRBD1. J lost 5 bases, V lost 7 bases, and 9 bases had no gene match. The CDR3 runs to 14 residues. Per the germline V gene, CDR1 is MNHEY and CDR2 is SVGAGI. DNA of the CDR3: TGTGCCAGCAAATTAGCCTACAGGGGGGAGACCCAGTACTTC. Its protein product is CASKLAYRGETQYF.

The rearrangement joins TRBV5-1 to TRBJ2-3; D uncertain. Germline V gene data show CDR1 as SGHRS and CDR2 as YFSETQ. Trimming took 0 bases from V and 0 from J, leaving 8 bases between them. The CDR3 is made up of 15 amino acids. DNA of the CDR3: TGCGCCAGCAGCTTGGACAGCACTAGCACAGATACGCAGTATTTT. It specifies CASSLDSTSTDTQYF.

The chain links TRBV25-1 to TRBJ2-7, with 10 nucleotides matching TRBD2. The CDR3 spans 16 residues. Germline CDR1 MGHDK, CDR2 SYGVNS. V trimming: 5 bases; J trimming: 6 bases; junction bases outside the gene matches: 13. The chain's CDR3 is CASSNLRGLAAGEQYF. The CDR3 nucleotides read TGTGCCAGCAGTAACCTCCGAGGACTAGCGGCTGGCGAGCAGTACTTC.

As DNA, the CDR3 is TGTGCCAGCAGCTTAGATCTAGCGGGAGGGGGTGAGACCCAGTACTTC. Its translation: CASSLDLAGGGETQYF. V is TRBV7-2 and J is TRBJ2-5, with 12 bases fitting TRBD2. CDR3 length: 16 amino acids. V dropped 1 base and J dropped 5; count of bases not matched to a gene: 5. Germline V lookup: CDR1 SGHTA, CDR2 FQGNSA.

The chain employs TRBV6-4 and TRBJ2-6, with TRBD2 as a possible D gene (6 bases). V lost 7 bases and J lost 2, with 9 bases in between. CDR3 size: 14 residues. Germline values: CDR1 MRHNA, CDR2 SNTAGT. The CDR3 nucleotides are TGTGCCAGCAAGGCGGGACCTGGGGCCAACGTCCTGACTTTC. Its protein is CASKAGPGANVLTF.

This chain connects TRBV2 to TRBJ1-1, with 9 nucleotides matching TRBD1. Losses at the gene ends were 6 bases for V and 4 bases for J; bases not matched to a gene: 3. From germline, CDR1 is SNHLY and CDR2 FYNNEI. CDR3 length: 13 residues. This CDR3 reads CASRGQGSTEAFF. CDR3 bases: TGTGCCAGCAGGGGACAGGGATCCACTGAAGCTTTCTTT. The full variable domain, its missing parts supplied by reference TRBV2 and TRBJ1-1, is EPEVTQTPSHQVTQMGQEVILRCVPISNHLYFYWYRQILGQKVEFLVSFYNNEISEKSEIFDDQFSVERPDGSNFTLKIRSTKLEDSAMYFCASRGQGSTEAFFGQGTRLTVV.

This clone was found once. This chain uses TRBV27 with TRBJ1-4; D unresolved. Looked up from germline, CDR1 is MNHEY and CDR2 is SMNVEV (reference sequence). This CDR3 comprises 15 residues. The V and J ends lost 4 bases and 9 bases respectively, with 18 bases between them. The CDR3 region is CASSSGLPGPKKLFF. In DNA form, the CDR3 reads TGTGCCAGCAGTTCGGGTCTCCCCGGCCCTAAAAAACTGTTTTTT.

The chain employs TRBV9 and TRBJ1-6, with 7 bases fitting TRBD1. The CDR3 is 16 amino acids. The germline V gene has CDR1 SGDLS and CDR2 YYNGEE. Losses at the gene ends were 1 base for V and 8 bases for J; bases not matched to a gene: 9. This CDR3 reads CASSVTGTANDSPLHF. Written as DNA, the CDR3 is TGTGCCAGCAGCGTAACCGGGACAGCAAACGATTCACCCCTCCACTTT.

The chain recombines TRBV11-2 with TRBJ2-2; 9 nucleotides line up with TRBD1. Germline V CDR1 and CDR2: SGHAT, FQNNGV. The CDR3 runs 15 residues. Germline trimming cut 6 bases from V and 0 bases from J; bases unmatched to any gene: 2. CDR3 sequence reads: CASRRQGANTGELFF. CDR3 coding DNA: TGTGCCAGCAGGCGACAGGGGGCGAACACCGGGGAGCTGTTTTTT. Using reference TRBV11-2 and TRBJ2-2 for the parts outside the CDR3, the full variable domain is EAGVAQSPRYKIIEKRQSVAFWCNPISGHATLYWYQQILGQGPKLLIQFQNNGVVDDSQLPKDRFSAERLKGVDSTLKIQPAKLEDSAVYLCASRRQGANTGELFFGEGSRLTVL.

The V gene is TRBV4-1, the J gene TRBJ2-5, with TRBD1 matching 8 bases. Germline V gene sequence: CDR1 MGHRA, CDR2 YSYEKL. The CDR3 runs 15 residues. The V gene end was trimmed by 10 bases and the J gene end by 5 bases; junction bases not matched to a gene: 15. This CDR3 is CATRDFRGRGETQYF. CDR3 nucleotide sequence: TGCGCCACCAGAGACTTCAGGGGGCGCGGGGAGACCCAGTACTTC.

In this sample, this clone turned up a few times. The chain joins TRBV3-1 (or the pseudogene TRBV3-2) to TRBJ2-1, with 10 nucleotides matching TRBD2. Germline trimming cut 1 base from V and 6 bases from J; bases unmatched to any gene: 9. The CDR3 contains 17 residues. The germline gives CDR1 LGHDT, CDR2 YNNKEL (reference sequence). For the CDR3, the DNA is TGTGCCAGCAGCCAAGGCCTAGCGGGAGTAAGCCGCAATGAGCAGTTCTTC. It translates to CASSQGLAGVSRNEQFF.

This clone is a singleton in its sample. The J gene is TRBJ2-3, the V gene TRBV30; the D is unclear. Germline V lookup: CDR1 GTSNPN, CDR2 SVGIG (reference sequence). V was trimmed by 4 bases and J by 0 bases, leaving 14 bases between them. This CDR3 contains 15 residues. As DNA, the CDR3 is TGTGCCTGGATATCCGACACCTCTAGCACAGATACGCAGTATTTT. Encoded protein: CAWISDTSSTDTQYF. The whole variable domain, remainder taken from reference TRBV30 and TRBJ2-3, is SQTIHQWPATLVQPVGSPLSLECTVEGTSNPNLYWYRQAAGRGLQLLFYSVGIGQISSEVPQNLSASRPQDRQFILSSKKLLLSDSGFYLCAWISDTSSTDTQYFGPGTRLTVL.

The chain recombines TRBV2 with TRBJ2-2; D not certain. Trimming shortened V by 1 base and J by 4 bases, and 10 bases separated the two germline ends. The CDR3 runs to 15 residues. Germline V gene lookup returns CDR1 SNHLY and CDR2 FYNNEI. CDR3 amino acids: CASSEVKALTGELFF. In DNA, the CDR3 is TGTGCCAGCAGTGAAGTGAAAGCGCTCACCGGGGAGCTGTTTTTT.

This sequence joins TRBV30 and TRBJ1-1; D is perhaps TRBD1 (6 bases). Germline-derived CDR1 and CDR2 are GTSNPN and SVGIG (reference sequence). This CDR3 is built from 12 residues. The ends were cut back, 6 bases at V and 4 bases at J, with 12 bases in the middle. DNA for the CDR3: TGTGCCTGTTCAGGGGTGAGCACTGAAGCTTTCTTT. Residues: CACSGVSTEAFF.

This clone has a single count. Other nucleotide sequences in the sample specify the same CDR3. Here the CDR3 reads CASSFTGANTGELFF. CDR3 nucleotides: TGCGCCAGCAGCTTCACAGGGGCGAACACCGGGGAGCTGTTTTTT. The J gene is TRBJ2-2, the V gene TRBV5-1; 7 bases are shared with TRBD1. The CDR3 loop spans 15 amino acids. Trimming at V came to 2 bases and at J to 0 bases, leaving 1 base not matched to a gene. Germline values: CDR1 SGHRS, CDR2 YFSETQ. Full variable domain (outside the CDR3, taken from reference TRBV5-1 and TRBJ2-2): KAGVTQTPRYLIKTRGQQVTLSCSPISGHRSVSWYQQTPGQGLQFLFEYFSETQRNKGNFPGRFSGRQFSNSRSEMNVSTLELGDSALYLCASSFTGANTGELFFGEGSRLTVL.

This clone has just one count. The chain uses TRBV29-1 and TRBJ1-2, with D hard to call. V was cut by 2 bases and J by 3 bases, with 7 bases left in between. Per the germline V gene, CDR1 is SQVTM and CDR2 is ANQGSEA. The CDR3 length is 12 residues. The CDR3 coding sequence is TGCAGCGTTGAAATCACTTACTATGGCTACACCTTC. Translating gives CSVEITYYGYTF.

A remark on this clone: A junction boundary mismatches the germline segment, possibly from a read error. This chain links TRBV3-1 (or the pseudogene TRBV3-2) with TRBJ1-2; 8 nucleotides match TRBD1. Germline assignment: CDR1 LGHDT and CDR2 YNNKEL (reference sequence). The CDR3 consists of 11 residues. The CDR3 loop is CASSQDRDRSF. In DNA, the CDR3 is TGTGCCAGCAGCCAAGACCGGGACAGGAGCTTC.

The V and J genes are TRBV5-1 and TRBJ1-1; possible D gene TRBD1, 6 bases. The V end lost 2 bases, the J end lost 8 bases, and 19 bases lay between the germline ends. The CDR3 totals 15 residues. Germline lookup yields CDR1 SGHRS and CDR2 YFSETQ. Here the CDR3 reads CASSFVQGPSSEAFF. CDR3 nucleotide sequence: TGCGCCAGCAGCTTCGTACAGGGCCCCTCAAGCGAAGCTTTCTTT.

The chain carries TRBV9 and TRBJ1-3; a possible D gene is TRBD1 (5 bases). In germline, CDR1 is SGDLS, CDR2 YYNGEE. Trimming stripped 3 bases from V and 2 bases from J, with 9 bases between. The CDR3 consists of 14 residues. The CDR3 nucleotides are TGTGCCAGCAGCGCCGGGGGACCTGGAAACACCATATATTTT. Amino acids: CASSAGGPGNTIYF.

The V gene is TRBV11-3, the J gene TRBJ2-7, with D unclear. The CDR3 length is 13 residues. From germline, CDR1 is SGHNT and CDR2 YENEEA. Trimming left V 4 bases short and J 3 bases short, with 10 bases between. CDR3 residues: CASSSPPYYEQYF. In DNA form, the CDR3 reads TGTGCCAGCAGCTCGCCGCCCTACTACGAGCAGTACTTC.

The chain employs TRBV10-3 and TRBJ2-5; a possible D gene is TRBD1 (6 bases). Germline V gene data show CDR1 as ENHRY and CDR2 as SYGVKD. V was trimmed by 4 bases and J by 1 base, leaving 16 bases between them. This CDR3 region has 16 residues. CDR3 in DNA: TGTGCCATCAGTGGCCGAACCGGACAGCCCCAAGAGACCCAGTACTTC. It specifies CAISGRTGQPQETQYF.